This is a list of T cell receptor beta chains from one sample in a study of T-cell reconstitution after alpha-beta-depleted transplantation in children. Using its own MiXCR run on the PCR reads, TCRdb lists one record per CDR3 protein. The sample consists of around 450,000 distinct CDR3 sequences, 10% to 13% of them appearing once. The sequencing here drew on PBMCs, taken before TCRalphabeta/CD19-depleted stem cell transplant. All receptors derive from a child between 2 and 9 years old with inherited bone marrow failure, due to receive a stem cell transplant. CDR3s include the opening cysteine and the closing phenylalanine or tryptophan. The D gene is left open where the match is weak. Size is stated for part of the rows, as once, few or many counts, or as a class when the clone is expanded.

J gene,D gene,clone size,V gene,CDR3 protein,CDR3 DNA
TRBJ1-5,.,many,TRBV5-1,CASSLEGSGNQPQHF,TGCGCCAGCAGCTTGGAAGGTTCGGGCAATCAGCCCCAGCATTTT
TRBJ2-2,TRBD1,many,TRBV20-1,CSARDYRGNTGELFF,TGCAGTGCTAGAGATTACAGGGGCAACACCGGGGAGCTGTTTTTT
TRBJ2-7,TRBD1,many,TRBV12-3/TRBV12-4,CASSSGTGEESYEQYF,TGTGCCAGCAGTTCCGGGACAGGGGAGGAGTCCTACGAGCAGTACTTC
TRBJ2-2,.,many,TRBV29-1,CSVAGEPMNTGELFF,TGCAGCGTTGCCGGGGAGCCCATGAACACCGGGGAGCTGTTTTTT
TRBJ2-1,TRBD1,many,TRBV24-1,CATSDPPGQGAHNEQFF,TGTGCCACCAGTGACCCACCGGGACAGGGGGCCCACAATGAGCAGTTCTTC
TRBJ2-7,.,.,TRBV28,CASSLGGTISIEEYF,TGTGCCAGCAGTTTAGGCGGGACAATATCTATTGAGGAGTACTTC
TRBJ2-7,.,many,TRBV4-3,CASSRVSGTDPYEQYF,TGCGCCAGCAGCCGAGTATCCGGGACGGACCCCTACGAGCAGTACTTC
TRBJ2-7,.,many,TRBV12-3/TRBV12-4,CASSLNRVVAEQYF,TGTGCCAGCAGTTTAAACAGGGTGGTTGCGGAGCAGTACTTC
TRBJ2-1,TRBD1,once,TRBV19,CASSNRDSGQFF,TGTGCCAGTAGTAACCGGGACAGTGGGCAGTTCTTC
TRBJ2-7,TRBD2,many,TRBV20-1,CSARQPGLAGGPLEQYF,TGCAGTGCTAGACAACCGGGACTAGCGGGAGGGCCTCTCGAGCAGTACTTC
TRBJ1-4,.,many,TRBV15,CATSRGGAPPNEKLFF,TGTGCCACCAGCAGGGGAGGGGCTCCCCCGAATGAAAAACTGTTTTTT
TRBJ2-1,TRBD2,many,TRBV12-3/TRBV12-4,CASSSTSGGSYNEQFF,TGTGCCAGCAGTTCGACTAGCGGGGGCTCCTACAATGAGCAGTTCTTC
TRBJ2-2,TRBD1,many,TRBV12-3/TRBV12-4,CASKDRGESTGELFF,TGTGCCAGCAAAGACAGGGGGGAGAGCACCGGGGAGCTGTTTTTT
TRBJ2-7,.,many,TRBV4-2,CASSPWSETSYEQYF,TGTGCCAGCAGCCCTTGGAGCGAGACTTCCTACGAGCAGTACTTC
TRBJ2-1,TRBD2,.,TRBV30,CAWSVPPLITSGPHNEQFF,TGTGCCTGGAGTGTACCGCCCTTAATAACTAGCGGCCCCCACAATGAGCAGTTCTTC
TRBJ2-1,TRBD2,many,TRBV12-3/TRBV12-4,CASRASGVHNEQFF,TGTGCCAGCAGGGCTAGCGGGGTCCACAATGAGCAGTTCTTC
TRBJ1-1,.,many,TRBV27,CASSFGPKNTEAFF,TGTGCCAGCAGTTTCGGACCTAAGAACACTGAAGCTTTCTTT
TRBJ2-7,.,many,TRBV9,CASSASGDYEQYF,TGTGCCAGCAGTGCTAGTGGGGATTACGAGCAGTACTTC
TRBJ2-7,.,few,TRBV19,CASSSGSNYEQYF,TGTGCCAGTAGTTCCGGGAGCAACTACGAGCAGTACTTC
TRBJ2-7,TRBD2,.,TRBV27,CAAGLAATYEQYF,TGTGCCGCGGGGCTAGCGGCAACCTACGAGCAGTACTTC
TRBJ2-1,.,few,TRBV23-1,CASTHRRGGYNEQFF,TGCGCCAGCACCCATCGGAGAGGGGGCTACAATGAGCAGTTCTTC
TRBJ2-1,.,many,TRBV5-1,CASSLAGVASNEQFF,TGCGCCAGCAGCTTGGCCGGGGTAGCCTCCAATGAGCAGTTCTTC
TRBJ2-1,.,many,TRBV5-5,CASSLRGSTLDEQFF,TGTGCCAGCAGCTTGAGGGGATCTACTCTAGATGAGCAGTTCTTC
TRBJ2-4,.,many,TRBV6-2/TRBV6-3,CASSYVGTATGVLAKNIQYF,TGTGCCAGCAGTTATGTGGGTACAGCAACGGGAGTACTAGCCAAAAACATTCAGTACTTC
TRBJ2-3,TRBD2,many,TRBV12-3/TRBV12-4,CASSLGPGGNTQYF,TGTGCCAGCAGCCTGGGACCGGGAGGAAATACGCAGTATTTT
TRBJ1-4,.,many,TRBV9,CASSVRGATNEKLFF,TGTGCCAGCAGCGTCCGGGGAGCAACTAATGAAAAACTGTTTTTT
TRBJ2-7,TRBD1,many,TRBV6-1,CASRTTRGLDEQYF,TGTGCCAGCAGGACAACGAGGGGGCTAGACGAGCAGTACTTC
TRBJ2-3,.,many,TRBV12-3/TRBV12-4,CASRKDTDTQYF,TGTGCCAGCAGGAAAGACACAGATACGCAGTATTTT
TRBJ2-3,.,many,TRBV5-1,CASRWDGGITDTQYF,TGCGCCAGCAGGTGGGATGGCGGAATCACAGATACGCAGTATTTT